The clone carrying this T cell receptor (beta chain) was recorded once. Antigen: not known. The record originates from a study of T-cell memory formation after mild COVID-19. Notes on the study in general: CD4/CD8 balance characterized clones contracting day 15 to 85, and CD4+ skew characterized later expanders.

cDNA libraries for TCR alpha and TCR beta, carrying sample barcodes and UMIs, came from 5'RACE with constant-segment primers. TCRdb reprocessed the 5' RACE reads with MiXCR, giving one entry per CDR3 protein. This repertoire shows around 390,000 distinct CDR3 sequences, approximately 15% found once; its top ten account for 20% to 25%. CDR1 and CDR2 from the germline V gene are SNHLY and FYNNEI. V gave up 0 bases and J gave up 2 bases, with 19 bases separating them. This CDR3 has 18 amino acids. V and J are TRBV2 and TRBJ1-1; D is ambiguous. Sequencing was carried out using PBMCs or a T cell subset sorted from them (not recorded which). The clonotype comes from a man aged 18 to 35 who had mild COVID-19 (a few samples of this study predate the infection). Cell type and time point are not known. The CDR3 region is CASSEALPTSASNTEAFF. CDR3 DNA sequence: TGTGCCAGCAGTGAAGCGCTTCCGACATCCGCCTCTAACACTGAAGCTTTCTTT.